A single sample is the source of the 30 T cell receptor beta chains below, sequenced in a study of cytomegalovirus exposure and HLA in healthy donors. PCR used 60 Vbeta primers and 13 Jbeta primers. The method was immunoSEQ multiplex PCR; TCRdb's version includes in-frame clones alone and lacks a portion of them. The table records 93,000 or so clones, around 65% of them present only once. The sequencing sample was made of PBMCs. The source is a woman between 45 and 60 years old in good health and CMV-seronegative.

The rearrangement joins TRBV28 to TRBJ2-3, with 8 bases identical to TRBD1. Germline assignment: CDR1 MDHEN and CDR2 SYDVKM. This CDR3 spans 15 amino acids. With 3 bases clipped from V and 5 bases from J, the junction kept 7 bases outside the gene matches. CDR3 sequence: CASSLYQGALDTQYF. The CDR3 nucleotides are TGTGCCAGCAGTTTGTATCAGGGGGCATTAGATACGCAGTATTTT.

V and J are TRBV29-1 and TRBJ2-7; 9 bases map to TRBD1. In germline, CDR1 is SQVTM, CDR2 ANQGSEA. This CDR3 has 12 amino acids. The V gene end was trimmed by 0 bases and the J gene end by 9 bases; junction bases not matched to a gene: 3. The CDR3 loop reads CSVEDWGQGQYF. In nucleotides, the CDR3 is TGCAGCGTTGAAGACTGGGGACAGGGGCAGTACTTC.

The chain is built from TRBV2 and TRBJ1-1, with a weak D call TRBD1 (6 bases). The CDR3 runs 12 residues. Germline CDR1 SNHLY, CDR2 FYNNEI. V was cut by 6 bases and J by 8 bases, with 13 bases left in between. CDR3 loop: CASSLDSPEAFF. The CDR3 coding sequence is TGTGCCAGCAGCCTGGACAGCCCAGAAGCTTTCTTT.

In DNA form, the CDR3 reads TGTGCCAGCAGCCGGGTGATCGGGACTAGCGGGGGGATTCAGTACTTC. Its translation is CASSRVIGTSGGIQYF. The V gene is TRBV5-4, the J gene TRBJ2-4; 15 nucleotides align to TRBD2. With V trimmed by 4 bases and J by 10 bases, 9 bases remained unmatched. Germline CDR1 SGHNT, CDR2 YYREEE (reference sequence). The CDR3 consists of 16 residues. Supplemented by reference TRBV5-4 and TRBJ2-4, the full variable domain reads ETGVTQSPTHLIKTRGQQVTLRCSSQSGHNTVSWYQQALGQGPQFIFQYYREEENGRGNFPPRFSGLQFPNYSSELNVNALELDDSALYLCASSRVIGTSGGIQYFGAGTRLSVL.

This clone has only one observation. The CDR3 is CASSQATNYGYTF. CDR3 nucleotides: TGCGCCAGCAGCCAGGCAACTAACTATGGCTACACCTTC. The genes are TRBV10-1 and TRBJ1-2; no reliable D call. Per the germline V gene, CDR1 is WNHNN and CDR2 is SYGVQD (reference sequence). CDR3 length: 13 residues. V was pared by 6 bases and J by 0 bases, with 8 bases between.

The count of this clone is one. The rearrangement uses TRBV30 and TRBJ1-1; D gene uncertain. The CDR3 has 12 amino acids. Trimming pared 2 bases from V and 1 base from J, leaving 5 bases between. Germline values: CDR1 GTSNPN, CDR2 SVGIG (reference sequence). The CDR3 coding sequence is TGTGCCTGGAGTCATCAGAACACTGAAGCTTTCTTT. It encodes CAWSHQNTEAFF.

V is TRBV4-3 and J is TRBJ2-1; 12 bases agree with TRBD2. Germline CDR1 and CDR2: LGHNA and YSLEER. V gave up 2 bases and J gave up 9 bases; unmatched junction bases: 11. This CDR3 is built from 17 residues. CDR3 sequence reads: CASSQTPGTSGLGEQFF. In DNA, the CDR3 is TGCGCCAGCAGCCAAACGCCCGGGACTAGCGGGTTAGGTGAGCAGTTCTTC.

This clone was seen a few times. The V gene is TRBV28, the J gene TRBJ1-1, with 11 bases identical to TRBD1. V dropped 4 bases and J dropped 11; count of bases not matched to a gene: 9. The CDR3 has 14 amino acids. The germline gives CDR1 MDHEN, CDR2 SYDVKM. For the CDR3, the DNA is TGTGCCAGCAGTTCTACCCGGGACAGGGGGGGGGCTTTCTTT. Amino acid sequence: CASSSTRDRGGAFF.

The gene calls are TRBV7-6 and TRBJ2-2; D not resolved. Germline values: CDR1 SGHVS, CDR2 FNYEAQ. This CDR3 is 15 amino acids long. V lost 3 bases and J lost 4, with 12 bases in between. For the CDR3, the DNA is TGTGCCAGCAGCTTGGTTTCCCCGAGCACCGGGGAGCTGTTTTTT. This sequence encodes CASSLVSPSTGELFF.

This chain connects TRBV15 to TRBJ2-1; D not resolved. Trimming left V 2 bases short and J 0 bases short, with 8 bases between. The CDR3 runs to 15 residues. Germline assignment: CDR1 LNHNV and CDR2 YYDKDF (reference sequence). CDR3 sequence: CATSRLKSSYNEQFF. The CDR3 nucleotides are TGTGCCACCAGCAGACTTAAGAGCTCCTACAATGAGCAGTTCTTC.

The gene calls are TRBV27 and TRBJ2-7; 7 bases agree with TRBD2. The CDR3 runs 14 residues. The J segment lost 2 bases and the V segment lost 1 base, leaving 2 bases of the junction unmatched. CDR1 and CDR2 (germline): MNHEY, SMNVEV (reference sequence). CDR3 sequence: CASSLWGGPYEQYF. CDR3 DNA sequence: TGTGCCAGCAGTTTATGGGGGGGACCCTACGAGCAGTACTTC.

The chain uses TRBV6-1 and TRBJ2-7; a possible D gene is TRBD1 (6 bases). The CDR3 has 15 amino acids. V lost 6 bases and J 3 bases, leaving 18 bases between the germline ends. Germline values: CDR1 MNHNS, CDR2 SASEGT. CDR3: CASRVLRDTFYEQYF. CDR3 nucleotides: TGTGCCAGCAGAGTCCTCAGGGACACCTTCTACGAGCAGTACTTC.

CDR3 protein: CASSQPGDDRVHGYTF. CDR3 sequence (DNA): TGTGCCAGCAGCCAACCAGGGGACGACAGGGTCCATGGCTACACCTTC. The chain carries TRBV4-2 and TRBJ1-2, with 7 bases that match TRBD1. The V segment lost 2 bases and the J segment 6 bases; nucleotides outside the gene matches: 12. Germline V CDR1 and CDR2: LGHNA, YNFKEQ. The CDR3 contains 16 residues.

This clone has just a few counts. The chain links TRBV28 to TRBJ2-7; D gene uncertain. Germline V gives CDR1 MDHEN, CDR2 SYDVKM. This CDR3 region has 12 residues. V was trimmed by 5 bases and J by 7 bases, leaving 12 bases between them. The CDR3 region is CASSDTLREQYF. The CDR3 nucleotides are TGTGCCAGCAGTGACACTTTGCGTGAGCAGTACTTC.

The chain is built from TRBV5-4 and TRBJ2-1; 8 bases match TRBD1. The CDR3 has 15 amino acids. Per germline, CDR1 SGHNT and CDR2 YYREEE (reference sequence). V lost 5 bases, J lost 5 bases, and 9 bases stayed unmatched. CDR3 loop: CASSSRATGDNEQFF. The DNA for the CDR3 is TGTGCCAGCAGTTCACGCGCGACAGGGGACAATGAGCAGTTCTTC.

V usage is TRBV5-6 and J usage is TRBJ1-2; D not certain. The CDR3 is made up of 13 amino acids. From germline, CDR1 is SGHDT and CDR2 YYEEEE. V was pared by 2 bases and J by 5 bases, with 10 bases between. CDR3 DNA: TGTGCCAGCAGCTTCGCCAGCGCTTATGGCTACACCTTC. Protein: CASSFASAYGYTF.

The CDR3 region is CASSRRTGQGELFF. CDR3 bases: TGTGCCAGCAGCAGGAGGACAGGGCAAGGGGAGCTGTTTTTT. V and J are TRBV7-9 and TRBJ2-2; 8 bases are shared with TRBD1. This CDR3 is built from 14 residues. Looked up from germline, CDR1 is SEHNR and CDR2 is FQNEAQ (reference sequence). With V trimmed by 5 bases and J by 8 bases, 7 bases remained unmatched.

The chain combines TRBV7-9 with TRBJ1-2; D uncertain. The germline V gene has CDR1 SEHNR and CDR2 FQNEAQ (reference sequence). The CDR3 covers 17 residues. V shed 3 bases and J shed 5 bases, with 22 bases lying between them. CDR3 bases: TGTGCCAGCAGCTTCACCCAAGGAACAGTCGTGTTTTATGGCTACACCTTC. It is translated as CASSFTQGTVVFYGYTF.

This rearrangement joins TRBV19 to TRBJ2-1, with 7 bases aligning to TRBD2. V shed 5 bases and J 2 bases; nucleotides not matched to a gene: 3. Germline CDR1 is LNHDA and CDR2 is SQIVND (reference sequence). This CDR3 comprises 14 residues. CDR3 sequence: CASSLGLAYNEQFF. The CDR3 DNA is TGTGCCAGTAGTTTAGGACTAGCCTACAATGAGCAGTTCTTC.

In nucleotides, the CDR3 is TGTGCCAGTAGTAACAGGGGCTCGTCTTTCTTT. As protein: CASSNRGSSFF. This chain connects TRBV19 to TRBJ1-1, with 7 bases lining up with TRBD1. V dropped 4 bases and J dropped 12; count of bases not matched to a gene: 5. This CDR3 comprises 11 residues. CDR1 is LNHDA, CDR2 SQIVND, per germline (reference sequence).

V gene TRBV6-6 combines with J gene TRBJ2-5, with TRBD1 matching over 9 bases. Germline values: CDR1 MNHNY, CDR2 SVGAGI (reference sequence). V lost 0 bases, J lost 4 bases, and 3 bases stayed unmatched. The CDR3 contains 15 residues. The CDR3 here is CASSYSQDRGETQYF. Here the CDR3 DNA reads TGTGCCAGCAGTTACTCCCAGGACAGGGGAGAGACCCAGTACTTC.

This sequence joins TRBV15 and TRBJ2-3, with 8 nucleotides matching TRBD2. The CDR3 extends over 17 amino acids. Germline CDR1 is LNHNV and CDR2 is YYDKDF (reference sequence). Trimming removed 8 bases from V and 3 bases from J; junction bases left unmatched: 16. Written as DNA, the CDR3 is TGTGCCACCGGGTTTAAACAGGGCCCGGGGGGGACAGATACGCAGTATTTT. Residues: CATGFKQGPGGTDTQYF. The full variable domain, with the rest looked up from reference TRBV15 and TRBJ2-3, is DAMVIQNPRYQVTQFGKPVTLSCSQTLNHNVMYWYQQKSSQAPKLLFHYYDKDFNNEADTPDNFQSRRPNTSFCFLDIRSPGLGDTAMYLCATGFKQGPGGTDTQYFGPGTRLTVL.

V usage is TRBV27 and J usage is TRBJ1-5; D is unclear. V dropped 5 bases and J dropped 2 bases, with 10 bases sitting between them. Germline CDR1 is MNHEY and CDR2 is SMNVEV (reference sequence). The CDR3 spans 14 residues. The CDR3 DNA reads TGTGCCAGCAGTGAGAGATTTGGCAATCAGCCCCAGCATTTT. The encoded protein is CASSERFGNQPQHF.

The chain's CDR3 is CASSLWGQSTDTQYF. The CDR3 coding sequence is TGTGCCAGCAGCTTGTGGGGGCAAAGCACAGATACGCAGTATTTT. The V call is TRBV5-6, the J call TRBJ2-3; D possibly corresponds to TRBD1 (6 bases). The CDR3 is 15 residues long. CDR1 is SGHDT and CDR2 is YYEEEE in the germline V gene. V was trimmed by 1 base and J by 0 bases, leaving 9 bases between them.

This chain joins TRBV27 and TRBJ2-7; 10 bases match TRBD1. This CDR3 is built from 15 residues. Per germline, CDR1 MNHEY and CDR2 SMNVEV (reference sequence). The junction had 10 bases not matched to a gene; V was cut back by 4 bases and J by 7 bases. In DNA, the CDR3 is TGTGCCAGCAGTTCGACCGGGACAGGGGCGGGGGAGCAGTACTTC. It codes for CASSSTGTGAGEQYF.

The chain has TRBV7-9 and TRBJ1-3; D unresolved. CDR1 and CDR2 (germline): SEHNR, FQNEAQ (reference sequence). The V and J ends lost 1 base and 8 bases respectively, with 9 bases between them. The CDR3 has 13 residues. The chain's CDR3 is CASSLGLEDTIYF. The CDR3 DNA is TGTGCCAGCAGCTTAGGACTAGAGGACACCATATATTTT.

This clone was seen only once. The rearrangement joins TRBV28 to TRBJ2-3; 7 nucleotides match TRBD2. V shed 2 bases, J shed 3 bases, and the junction held 8 bases outside the gene matches. Germline CDR1 reads MDHEN; CDR2 reads SYDVKM. CDR3 length equals 16 residues. In DNA, the CDR3 is TGTGCCAGCAGTTTAGTACCCTGGGAGGGGACAGATACGCAGTATTTT. It encodes CASSLVPWEGTDTQYF. Together with reference TRBV28 and TRBJ2-3, the CDR3 gives the full variable domain: DVKVTQSSRYLVKRTGEKVFLECVQDMDHENMFWYRQDPGLGLRLIYFSYDVKMKEKGDIPEGYSVSREKKERFSLILESASTNQTSMYLCASSLVPWEGTDTQYFGPGTRLTVL.

CDR3 nucleotides: TGTGCCAGCAGCCAGGGGGACGAGCTCCCCTACGAGCAGTACTTC. Amino acids: CASSQGDELPYEQYF. V and J are TRBV6-6 and TRBJ2-7; 7 bases map to TRBD1. The V and J ends lost 6 bases and 2 bases, in that order; junction bases with no gene match: 10. In germline, CDR1 is MNHNY, CDR2 SVGAGI (reference sequence). This CDR3 is 15 amino acids long.

This chain connects TRBV5-1 to TRBJ2-3; weak D call: TRBD1 (6 bases). Germline V gene data show CDR1 as SGHRS and CDR2 as YFSETQ. The CDR3 totals 15 residues. V lost 0 bases and J lost 1, with 9 bases in between. CDR3 DNA: TGCGCCAGCAGCTTGGGCAGGGGTCGCACAGATACGCAGTATTTT. Encoded protein: CASSLGRGRTDTQYF.

V and J are TRBV20-1 and TRBJ1-6, with TRBD1 as a possible D gene (6 bases). The CDR3 length is 11 residues. The V end lost 6 bases, the J end lost 7 bases, and 7 bases lay between the germline ends. From germline, CDR1 is DFQATT and CDR2 SNEGSKA (reference sequence). The CDR3 bases are TGCAGTGCCACAGGGAATTCACCCCTCCACTTT. This translates into CSATGNSPLHF.